A selection of T cell receptor beta chains follows, all from one sample in a study of shared clonotypes between healthy human individuals. The repertoire was sequenced with immunoSEQ multiplex PCR; TCRdb's copy has only in-frame clones and lacks some. The repertoire holds about 2.4 million clones, with roughly 93% as singletons. Sequences were obtained from naive CD4+ T cells from PBMCs. The receptor set was obtained from a man between 18 and 35 years old in good health. Some clones in this sample may be carry-over from other donors' samples. The conserved cysteine and the conserved F or W are not part of the CDR3 here. Clone size is given for some rows only: seen once, a few or many times, or a class if the clone is expanded.

CDR3 protein,V gene,clone size,CDR3 length
ASSSPPGLAGRYDNEQF,TRBV7-3,once,17
ASSQDSTEAF,TRBV4-2,-,10
ASRPTAGGEQY,TRBV7-9,-,11
ASRKAGDSYEQY,TRBV27,once,12
ASSRGLAGEQY,TRBV2,-,11
ASSTGAGETQY,TRBV2,-,11
ASSLALQGAQPQH,TRBV7-2,-,13
ASSLLADTGELF,TRBV18,-,12
ASGLRETQY,TRBV12-5,-,9
ASSSAPEARYRETQY,TRBV5-1,-,15
ASSPDYSSSQH,TRBV6-6,-,11
ASTPPPGLADNEQF,TRBV7-9,-,14
ASTSTRTANTGELF,TRBV9,-,14
AWRVAGALNIQY,TRBV30,-,12
ASSSLTGNVRTGELF,TRBV27,-,15
ASAVQGNTEAF,TRBV10-2,-,11
ASSSRAGALTNNEQF,TRBV7-9,-,15
ASSRAGTSIDEQY,TRBV18,-,13
ASSPPGTGSNQPQH,TRBV18,-,14
ASSGQVAGYT,TRBV28,-,10
ASSYVRSTDTQY,TRBV6-6,-,12
ASSERGAPQETQY,TRBV6-1,-,13
ASSGPGENTEAF,TRBV28,-,12
SVTTTGHSNQPQH,TRBV29-1,-,13
ASSPLGGQGTEAF,TRBV5-1,-,13
ASRPSSGNTIY,TRBV14,-,11
ASETDSGRGNTIY,TRBV19,-,13
ASSVTSGTYNEQF,TRBV9,-,13
ASSPSRTQETQY,TRBV18,-,12
ASSRRRTNSYEQY,TRBV7-2,-,13
ASSTGNTEAF,TRBV28,-,10
AISDLNRDRGTDTQY,TRBV10-3,once,15
ASSPAAGDETQY,TRBV18,-,12
ASSLEGQGYT,TRBV11-2,-,10
ASSLRTTGSYNEQF,TRBV5-1,-,14
ASSGTHYGYT,TRBV2,-,10
ASSRYAGREQY,TRBV14,-,11